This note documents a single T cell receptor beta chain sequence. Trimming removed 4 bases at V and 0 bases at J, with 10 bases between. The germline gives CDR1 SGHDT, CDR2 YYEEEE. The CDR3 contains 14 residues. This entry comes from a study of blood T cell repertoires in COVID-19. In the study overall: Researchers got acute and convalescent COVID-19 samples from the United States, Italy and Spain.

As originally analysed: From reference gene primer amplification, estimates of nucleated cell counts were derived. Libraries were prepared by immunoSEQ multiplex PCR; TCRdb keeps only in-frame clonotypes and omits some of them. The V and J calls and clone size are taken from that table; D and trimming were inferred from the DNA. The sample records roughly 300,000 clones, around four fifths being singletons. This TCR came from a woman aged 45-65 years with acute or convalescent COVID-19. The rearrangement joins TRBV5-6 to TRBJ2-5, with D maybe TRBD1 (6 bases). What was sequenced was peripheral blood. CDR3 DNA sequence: TGTGCCAGCAGCGCAACAGGGTACCAAGAGACCCAGTACTTC. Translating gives CASSATGYQETQYF.